Shown below are 27 T cell receptor beta chains from a single sample sequenced in a study of T-cell reconstitution after alpha-beta-depleted transplantation in children. Unique molecular identifiers were incorporated during preparation of the TCRbeta library. MiXCR was run by TCRdb on the PCR reads, yielding one entry per CDR3 protein. This sample yields 450,000 to 600,000 distinct CDR3 sequences, of which about 31% are seen a single time; 2% to 3% belongs to the top ten. Sequences were derived from PBMCs from the stem cell graft donor, sampled from the stem cell graft. Receptors were obtained from a human donor who donated a stem cell graft to a child with aplastic anemia.

The chain combines TRBV29-1 with TRBJ2-2, with TRBD2 matching 11 bases. Trimming removed 6 bases from V and 5 bases from J; junction bases left unmatched: 5. Germline V gene data show CDR1 as SQVTM and CDR2 as ANQGSEA. This CDR3 spans 14 amino acids. The CDR3 DNA sequence: TGCAGCGTGACTAGCGGGATAAGTACCGGGGAGCTGTTTTTT. Translated, it gives CSVTSGISTGELFF.

This clonotype was observed a handful of times. The chain employs TRBV12-3 or TRBV12-4 and TRBJ1-5, with D possibly matching TRBD1 (6 bases). CDR3 length equals 14 residues. Between the trimmed V and J ends, which lost 5 bases and 5 bases, there was a span of 13 bases. The CDR3 spells CASSITGSHQPQHF. CDR3 sequence (DNA): TGTGCCAGCAGTATAACAGGGTCGCATCAGCCCCAGCATTTT.

This chain links TRBV20-1 with TRBJ2-1; 10 bases agree with TRBD2. This CDR3 has 16 residues. Germline V gives CDR1 DFQATT, CDR2 SNEGSKA (reference sequence). Germline trimming cut 0 bases from V and 6 bases from J; bases unmatched to any gene: 8. DNA for the CDR3: TGCAGTGCTAGAGATGTTCGAGCGGGAGGGTTCAATGAGCAGTTCTTC. Amino acids: CSARDVRAGGFNEQFF.

The chain is built from TRBV6-2 or TRBV6-3 and TRBJ1-5; 8 bases align to TRBD1. The germline gives CDR1 MNHEY, CDR2 SVGEGT. The CDR3 covers 17 residues. V was pared by 0 bases and J by 4 bases, with 8 bases of the junction left unmatched. CDR3 amino acids: CASSYSSGTGVNQPQHF. CDR3 coding DNA: TGTGCCAGCAGTTACTCGTCCGGGACAGGAGTTAATCAGCCCCAGCATTTT.

This clonotype was counted only a few times. V gene TRBV7-9 combines with J gene TRBJ2-1; D may be TRBD1 or TRBD2 (5 bases each). V dropped 5 bases and J dropped 9 bases, with 20 bases sitting between them. Per germline, CDR1 SEHNR and CDR2 FQNEAQ (reference sequence). The CDR3 contains 15 residues. The CDR3 DNA follows: TGTGCCAGCAGCCAGGGAACGGAGGCGAGGGGTGAGCAGTTCTTC. Residues: CASSQGTEARGEQFF. The variable domain in full, completed from reference TRBV7-9 and TRBJ2-1, reads DTGVSQNPRHKITKRGQNVTFRCDPISEHNRLYWYRQTLGQGPEFLTYFQNEAQLEKSRLLSDRFSAERPKGSFSTLEIQRTEQGDSAMYLCASSQGTEARGEQFFGPGTRLTVL.

J is TRBJ1-2 and V is TRBV14; 8 bases are shared with TRBD1. V dropped 5 bases and J dropped 3; count of bases not matched to a gene: 8. The CDR3 is 15 residues long. Germline V lookup: CDR1 SGHDN, CDR2 FVKESK. In DNA form, the CDR3 reads TGTGCCAGCAGCATTAGGACAGGGACATACTATGGCTACACCTTC. The encoded protein is CASSIRTGTYYGYTF.

This chain uses TRBV20-1 with TRBJ2-1; 9 bases line up with TRBD2. CDR1 and CDR2 from the germline V gene are DFQATT and SNEGSKA (reference sequence). The CDR3 totals 15 residues. After removal of 0 bases from V and 7 bases from J, the junction contained 7 bases not matched to a gene. The CDR3 sequence is CSARDPSGRLNEQFF. For the CDR3, the DNA is TGCAGTGCTAGAGATCCCAGCGGGAGGCTAAATGAGCAGTTCTTC.

The rearrangement uses TRBV20-1 and TRBJ2-3, with D possibly matching TRBD2 (8 bases). This CDR3 is 15 amino acids long. Trimming took 6 bases from V and 4 from J, leaving 20 bases between them. Germline loops: CDR1 DFQATT, CDR2 SNEGSKA (reference sequence). CDR3 protein: CSALGRGLSADTQYF. The CDR3 nucleotides are TGCAGTGCCCTCGGGAGGGGGCTTTCGGCAGATACGCAGTATTTT.

The sample holds a few counts of this clonotype. V gene TRBV4-2 combines with J gene TRBJ2-5; D not resolved. Germline V gene data show CDR1 as LGHNA and CDR2 as YNFKEQ. The CDR3 is 15 amino acids. The V gene lost 0 bases and the J gene lost 5 bases, with 13 bases spanning the gap. The CDR3 DNA reads TGTGCCAGCAGCCAAGATCTGGTGAGGAAGGAGACCCAGTACTTC. As protein: CASSQDLVRKETQYF.

The chain links TRBV5-4 to TRBJ1-6; D is uncertain. The germline CDR1 and CDR2 sequences are SGHNT and YYREEE (reference sequence). The CDR3 length is 14 residues. V gave up 5 bases and J gave up 9 bases, with 15 bases separating them. This CDR3 reads CASRLEGGSSPLHF. The DNA for the CDR3 is TGTGCCAGCAGGCTGGAGGGAGGTAGTTCACCCCTCCACTTT.

This clonotype was seen more than once but under ten times. This chain joins TRBV7-2 and TRBJ2-1; D may be TRBD2 (5 bases). With 1 base removed from V and 1 base from J, the gap between germline ends came to 11 bases. The CDR3 loop spans 16 amino acids. CDR1 is SGHTA and CDR2 is FQGNSA in the germline V gene. CDR3: CASSLVAGESYNEQFF. The CDR3 DNA follows: TGTGCCAGCAGCTTAGTAGCCGGGGAATCCTACAATGAGCAGTTCTTC.

The rearrangement uses TRBV5-6 and TRBJ2-7; no clear D. The germline CDR1 and CDR2 sequences are SGHDT and YYEEEE. The CDR3 contains 13 residues. The CDR3 DNA is TGTGCCAGCAGCTTGGCCCAGGTCTACGAGCATTACGTC. It yields the protein CASSLAQVYEHYV.

The genes are TRBV5-6 and TRBJ1-4; no clear D gene. The CDR3 has 15 residues. Deletions cut 2 bases from V and 7 bases from J, with 15 bases between. Germline-derived CDR1 and CDR2 are SGHDT and YYEEEE. CDR3 in DNA: TGTGCCAGCAGCTTTCGGCAGGCACGAGGTGAAAAACTGTTTTTT. Encoded protein: CASSFRQARGEKLFF.

CDR3 nucleotides: TGTGCCAGCAGCTTTGATACGAGGGGGTTCTTC. It translates to CASSFDTRGFF. The rearrangement uses TRBV7-9 and TRBJ2-1; D is tentatively TRBD1 or TRBD2 (5 bases each). Trimming removed 3 bases at V and 15 bases at J, with 12 bases between. This CDR3 has 11 residues. The germline V gene encodes CDR1 SEHNR and CDR2 FQNEAQ (reference sequence). Variable domain in full (rest from reference TRBV7-9 and TRBJ2-1): DTGVSQNPRHKITKRGQNVTFRCDPISEHNRLYWYRQTLGQGPEFLTYFQNEAQLEKSRLLSDRFSAERPKGSFSTLEIQRTEQGDSAMYLCASSFDTRGFFGPGTRLTVL.

The CDR3 bases are TGTGCCAGCAGCCTAGACGGGACTAGCTATGAGCAGTTCTTC. Encoded protein: CASSLDGTSYEQFF. The V call is TRBV7-2, the J call TRBJ2-1; 9 nucleotides align to TRBD2. CDR3 length: 14 residues. The V segment lost 5 bases and the J segment 8 bases; nucleotides outside the gene matches: 7. The germline CDR1 and CDR2 sequences are SGHTA and FQGNSA. Drawing the rest from reference TRBV7-2 and TRBJ2-1, the complete variable domain is GAGVSQSPSNKVTEKGKDVELRCDPISGHTALYWYRQSLGQGLEFLIYFQGNSAPDKSGLPSDRFSAERTGGSVSTLTIQRTQQEDSAVYLCASSLDGTSYEQFFGPGTRLTVL.

The chain combines TRBV27 with TRBJ2-7; 8 nucleotides agree with TRBD1. CDR1 is MNHEY and CDR2 is SMNVEV in the germline V gene (reference sequence). The CDR3 is made up of 16 amino acids. J lost 1 base, V lost 5 bases, and 10 bases had no gene match. The CDR3 bases are TGTGCCAGCAGTCCCTCCTATGGACAGGGATCCTACGAGCAGTACTTC. This codes for CASSPSYGQGSYEQYF.

The chain employs TRBV7-2 and TRBJ2-3, with TRBD2 matching 8 bases. V lost 2 bases, J lost 8 bases, and 6 bases stayed unmatched. Germline values: CDR1 SGHTA, CDR2 FQGNSA. The CDR3 is 14 amino acids. The CDR3 sequence is CASSLKREIGTQYF. The CDR3 region has the DNA TGTGCCAGCAGCTTAAAGCGGGAGATTGGTACGCAGTATTTT.

This clonotype was counted only a few times. V usage is TRBV25-1 and J usage is TRBJ2-1, with 7 bases fitting TRBD1. There are 15 residues in the CDR3. V gave up 5 bases and J gave up 6 bases; unmatched junction bases: 10. In germline, CDR1 is MGHDK, CDR2 SYGVNS. CDR3 DNA sequence: TGTGCCAGCAGTAACCGGGACAGAACCTTCAATGAGCAGTTCTTC. This translates into CASSNRDRTFNEQFF.

In this sample, this clonotype turned up a few times. The chain combines TRBV3-1 with TRBJ2-7; 7 bases fit TRBD2. Germline V CDR1 and CDR2: LGHDT, YNNKEL (reference sequence). Trimming removed 4 bases from V and 5 bases from J; junction bases left unmatched: 14. This CDR3 region has 16 residues. The CDR3 reads CASSPTGGRSGNEQYF. Written as DNA, the CDR3 is TGTGCCAGCAGCCCTACCGGCGGGAGAAGTGGGAACGAGCAGTACTTC.

This clonotype came up a few times. The V and J genes are TRBV12-3 or TRBV12-4 and TRBJ2-2; tentatively, D is TRBD2 (7 bases). The CDR3 is made up of 13 amino acids. Trimming left V 8 bases short and J 6 bases short, with 13 bases between. The CDR3 is CASLLGGPGELFF. In DNA, the CDR3 is TGTGCCAGCCTCCTGGGGGGGCCCGGGGAGCTGTTTTTT.

V and J are TRBV5-5 and TRBJ1-5; tentatively, D is TRBD1 (6 bases). Germline CDR1 SGHKS, CDR2 YYEKEE (reference sequence). Trimming took 4 bases from V and 0 from J, leaving 11 bases between them. This CDR3 is built from 15 residues. CDR3 nucleotide sequence: TGTGCCAGCAGCCCGGGACACCTTAGCAATCAGCCCCAGCATTTT. It specifies CASSPGHLSNQPQHF.

This chain joins TRBV6-2 or TRBV6-3 and TRBJ2-7, with 7 nucleotides matching TRBD2. CDR3 length: 16 residues. The germline CDR1 and CDR2 sequences are MNHEY and SVGEGT. Trimming removed 6 bases from V and 8 bases from J; junction bases left unmatched: 19. In DNA form, the CDR3 reads TGTGCCAGCAGACCTGCGGGGACTACTACTTATATAAAGCAGTACTTC. Amino acids: CASRPAGTTTYIKQYF.

The CDR3 nucleotides read TGCAGTGCTATAAGCCTGGTGGGCAATCAGCCCCAGCATTTT. Translating it yields CSAISLVGNQPQHF. This chain links TRBV20-1 with TRBJ1-5; D not resolved. The V gene's germline CDR1 is DFQATT and CDR2 SNEGSKA (reference sequence). CDR3 length: 14 residues. V lost 4 bases to trimming and J lost 2 bases, with 12 bases between them.

There are many counts of this clonotype. The V and J genes are TRBV20-1 and TRBJ2-5; TRBD1 aligns across 9 bases. Germline V gene data show CDR1 as DFQATT and CDR2 as SNEGSKA (reference sequence). The CDR3 spans 16 residues. J lost 2 bases, V lost 0 bases, and 7 bases had no gene match. CDR3 sequence: CSARDQGQGRQETQYF. DNA for the CDR3: TGCAGTGCTAGAGATCAGGGACAGGGCAGGCAAGAGACCCAGTACTTC.

V gene TRBV29-1 combines with J gene TRBJ1-2, with D possibly being TRBD1 (5 bases). Trimming stripped 4 bases from V and 0 bases from J, with 15 bases between. The CDR3 is made up of 15 amino acids. Germline values: CDR1 SQVTM, CDR2 ANQGSEA. For the CDR3, the DNA is TGCAGCGTTGGTGTGCAGGGCTCAACTAACTATGGCTACACCTTC. This codes for CSVGVQGSTNYGYTF.

The chain employs TRBV5-1 and TRBJ2-3; D is ambiguous. The germline V gene has CDR1 SGHRS and CDR2 YFSETQ. The germline V and J ends were trimmed by 1 base and 2 bases, with 8 bases remaining between them. There are 14 residues in the CDR3. This CDR3 is CASSLYRATDTQYF. For the CDR3, the DNA is TGCGCCAGCAGCTTGTACAGAGCCACAGATACGCAGTATTTT. The full variable domain, with the rest looked up from reference TRBV5-1 and TRBJ2-3, is KAGVTQTPRYLIKTRGQQVTLSCSPISGHRSVSWYQQTPGQGLQFLFEYFSETQRNKGNFPGRFSGRQFSNSRSEMNVSTLELGDSALYLCASSLYRATDTQYFGPGTRLTVL.

The chain joins TRBV29-1 to TRBJ2-1; D possibly corresponds to TRBD2 (5 bases). This CDR3 region has 16 residues. Germline V CDR1 and CDR2: SQVTM, ANQGSEA. The germline V and J ends were trimmed by 6 bases and 3 bases, with 21 bases remaining between them. This chain's CDR3 is CSVASSGLPDYNEQFF. The CDR3 DNA is TGCAGCGTCGCTTCTTCTGGACTGCCCGACTACAATGAGCAGTTCTTC.